This T cell receptor beta chain was observed in a study of identical twins. Findings of the study overall: Twins shared out-of-frame alpha sequences with excess low generation probability.

The donors were all healthy and Caucasian. The table lists this clonotype with many counts. Its specificity is unknown. A universal primer site was incorporated via template switching, and the cDNA contained unique molecular identifiers. Via MiXCR, TCRdb re-called the 5' RACE reads, giving one row per CDR3 protein. This table has around 960,000 distinct CDR3 sequences, about 12% appearing once. The germline V gene has CDR1 SQVTM and CDR2 ANQGSEA. The CDR3 is made up of 17 amino acids. With V trimmed by 0 bases and J by 2 bases, 8 bases remained unmatched. This sample also belongs to another study, concerning yellow fever vaccine responses in identical twins.

Sample: PBMCs. The rearrangement links TRBV29-1 to TRBJ2-1, with 9 nucleotides matching TRBD1. The clonotype was recovered from a woman younger than 30 in good health. The CDR3 region is CSVEDHPGQGPYNEQFF. The CDR3 DNA is TGCAGCGTTGAAGATCATCCGGGACAGGGACCCTACAATGAGCAGTTCTTC.